The 12 T cell receptor beta chains below all came from one sample that was sequenced in a study of blood T cell repertoires in COVID-19. Here immunoSEQ multiplex PCR was the method, and the copy in TCRdb shows in-frame clones only, minus some. The sample includes roughly 290,000 clones, 90% of them seen just once. Sequences were obtained from peripheral blood. These receptors all stem from a woman aged 25 to 45 with COVID-19, enrolled during active disease.

The V gene is TRBV5-8, the J gene TRBJ2-7; D possibly corresponds to TRBD2 (6 bases). The CDR3 runs 14 residues. V was pared by 4 bases and J by 4 bases, with 15 bases between. From germline, CDR1 is SGHTS and CDR2 YDEGEE. For the CDR3, the DNA is TGTGCCAGCAGCGGACACAGCGGAGGGTACGAGCAGTACTTC. It yields the protein CASSGHSGGYEQYF. Full variable domain (rest looked up from reference TRBV5-8 and TRBJ2-7): EAGVTQSPTHLIKTRGQQATLRCSPISGHTSVYWYQQALGLGLQFLLWYDEGEERNRGNFPPRFSGRQFPNYSSELNVNALELEDSALYLCASSGHSGGYEQYFGPGTRLTVT.

The chain combines TRBV3-1 (or the pseudogene TRBV3-2) with TRBJ1-1; 10 bases are a match to TRBD1. The V gene's germline CDR1 is LGHDT and CDR2 YNNKEL (reference sequence). The CDR3 has 15 residues. V was clipped by 4 bases and J by 6 bases; unmatched bases: 8. CDR3 region: CASSRRTGGGPEAFF. Written as DNA, the CDR3 is TGTGCCAGCAGCCGCCGGACAGGGGGAGGCCCTGAAGCTTTCTTT.

This clone was seen only a few times. The genes are TRBV29-1 and TRBJ1-4, with D perhaps matching TRBD1 (5 bases). Trimming took off 6 bases at V and 3 bases at J, with 14 bases between the two ends. The CDR3 is 14 residues long. Germline CDR1 and CDR2: SQVTM and ANQGSEA. The CDR3 loop is CSVGRQGANEKLFF. CDR3 coding DNA: TGCAGCGTGGGGAGGCAGGGAGCTAATGAAAAACTGTTTTTT.

This chain links TRBV6-5 with TRBJ1-2, with 8 bases aligning to TRBD1. V was pared by 5 bases and J by 4 bases, with 3 bases of the junction left unmatched. The length of the CDR3 is 13 residues. Per germline, CDR1 MNHEY and CDR2 SVGAGI. This CDR3 is CASSKGQVYGYTF. CDR3 in DNA: TGTGCCAGCAGTAAGGGACAGGTCTATGGCTACACCTTC.

On this clone: Other nucleotide sequences from this sample produce the same CDR3. The J gene is TRBJ1-4, the V gene TRBV28; TRBD1 agrees at 9 bases. After removal of 5 bases from V and 7 bases from J, the junction contained 8 bases not matched to a gene. The CDR3 loop spans 15 amino acids. CDR1 and CDR2 from the germline V gene are MDHEN and SYDVKM. The CDR3 DNA reads as TGTGCCAGCAGTCCCACAGGGGGCGCAGGTGAAAAACTGTTTTTT. The encoded protein is CASSPTGGAGEKLFF.

The V gene is TRBV5-6, the J gene TRBJ2-3; a possible D gene is TRBD2 (6 bases). The CDR3 totals 14 residues. Between the trimmed V and J ends, which lost 2 bases and 4 bases, there was a span of 11 bases. The germline gives CDR1 SGHDT, CDR2 YYEEEE. DNA for the CDR3: TGTGCCAGCAGCTTCTCCGGGAGACCAGATACGCAGTATTTT. Its protein product is CASSFSGRPDTQYF.

The gene calls are TRBV9 and TRBJ1-4, with D unclear. CDR3 length: 13 residues. V lost 5 bases, J lost 0 bases, and 5 bases lay in between. In germline, CDR1 is SGDLS, CDR2 YYNGEE. CDR3 coding DNA: TGTGCCAGCAGATCCTCAACTAATGAAAAACTGTTTTTT. This encodes CASRSSTNEKLFF.

As for this clone: The identical CDR3 is also encoded by other nucleotide sequences in the sample. The CDR3: CASSPDRGTEAFF. The CDR3 bases are TGTGCCAGCAGCCCAGACAGGGGCACTGAAGCTTTCTTT. The chain is built from TRBV3-1 (or the pseudogene TRBV3-2) and TRBJ1-1, with 8 bases fitting TRBD1. The CDR3 extends over 13 amino acids. V lost 4 bases to trimming and J lost 4 bases; unmatched junction nucleotides: 2. Germline assignment: CDR1 LGHDT and CDR2 YNNKEL (reference sequence).

The rearrangement links TRBV11-2 to TRBJ1-5; D remains unclear. Germline V gene sequence: CDR1 SGHAT, CDR2 FQNNGV. The CDR3 spans 12 residues. The V end was cut by 5 bases, the J end by 6 bases, with 8 bases between. Written as DNA, the CDR3 is TGTGCCAGCAGCGCGGACTTTCAGCCCCAGCATTTT. It translates to CASSADFQPQHF.

This sequence joins TRBV28 and TRBJ2-1, with TRBD2 matching 7 bases. The CDR3 runs to 17 residues. The junction had 11 bases not matched to a gene; V was cut back by 6 bases and J by 0 bases. The germline gives CDR1 MDHEN, CDR2 SYDVKM. CDR3 DNA: TGTGCCAGCAGCCCCGGGGAGGGAGGAAGCTCCTACAATGAGCAGTTCTTC. Its translation: CASSPGEGGSSYNEQFF.

The CDR3 here is CASSGEGGKLFF. The CDR3 DNA reads as TGTGCCAGCAGCGGGGAGGGTGGGAAACTGTTTTTT. This chain uses TRBV5-4 with TRBJ1-4; D gene unclear. V lost 4 bases and J lost 11, with 12 bases in between. Germline CDR1 and CDR2: SGHNT and YYREEE (reference sequence). This CDR3 region has 12 residues.

This chain uses TRBV10-3 with TRBJ1-1; D is possibly TRBD1 (6 bases). The V end was cut by 7 bases, the J end by 0 bases, with 9 bases between. From germline, CDR1 is ENHRY and CDR2 SYGVKD. The CDR3 sequence is 13 residues long. This CDR3 is CAITDRLNTEAFF. The CDR3 DNA reads TGTGCCATCACTGACAGGTTGAACACTGAAGCTTTCTTT.